A single sample gave rise to the 8 T cell receptor beta chains below, sequenced in a study of shared clonotypes between healthy human individuals (dated by TCRdb to 2018 to 2021). Receptor libraries were prepared by the immunoSEQ multiplex PCR assay. Drawn from immuneACCESS, this table holds only the in-frame rearrangements with V and J called that TCRdb kept. Clones are partly lost; checked studies trace under half to an unresolved V gene and leave the rest unexplained. For this sample there are more than 2,000,000 clones; more than 85% appear just once. Together, the top ten hold about 0.41% of the sample. The material sequenced was naive CD4+ T cells from PBMCs. The cell subset or site label here, explained by the study, means: CD45RA+ positively selected. The receptors originated from a man younger than 35 in good health. Some clones in this sample may be carry-over from other donors' samples.

This chain connects TRBV27 to TRBJ2-1; 7 bases are shared with TRBD2. The CDR3 consists of 19 residues. Trimming took 5 bases from V and 0 from J; bases not matched to a gene: 16. Germline V gives CDR1 MNHEY, CDR2 SMNVEV (reference sequence). CDR3 loop: CASSPLRGRAMSSYNEQFF. DNA of the CDR3: TGTGCCAGCAGTCCTCTGCGTGGGAGGGCCATGAGCTCCTACAATGAGCAGTTCTTC.

The chain is built from TRBV5-1 and TRBJ2-7; 7 bases are shared with TRBD2. In germline, CDR1 is SGHRS, CDR2 YFSETQ. The CDR3 sequence is 15 residues long. The J segment lost 2 bases and the V segment lost 3 bases, leaving 8 bases of the junction unmatched. In DNA, the CDR3 is TGCGCCAGCAGCTACACCGGGACTATAACCTACGAGCAGTACTTC. Its protein product is CASSYTGTITYEQYF.

This clone was detected only once. V usage is TRBV9 and J usage is TRBJ2-1; D is possibly TRBD1 (6 bases). Per the germline V gene, CDR1 is SGDLS and CDR2 is YYNGEE. This CDR3 comprises 15 residues. V was clipped by 0 bases and J by 2 bases, with 9 bases between them. CDR3 region: CASSVAGETYNEQFF. The CDR3 DNA is TGTGCCAGCAGCGTAGCAGGGGAGACCTACAATGAGCAGTTCTTC.

Here the CDR3 DNA reads TGTGCCTGGAGTGTAACGCTCTTGAGCCCTGAACAAGATGAAGCTTTCTTT. Translation gives CAWSVTLLSPEQDEAFF. The rearrangement joins TRBV30 to TRBJ1-1; D is unclear. The CDR3 runs 17 residues. The V gene lost 0 bases and the J gene lost 7 bases, with 24 bases spanning the gap. Looked up from germline, CDR1 is GTSNPN and CDR2 is SVGIG (reference sequence).

The rearrangement joins TRBV7-2 to TRBJ1-1, with D tentatively TRBD1 (5 bases). CDR1 and CDR2 from the germline V gene are SGHTA and FQGNSA. The CDR3 length is 12 residues. The V end lost 6 bases, the J end lost 11 bases, and 16 bases lay between the germline ends. The CDR3 DNA reads TGTGCCAGCAGGCTCGGACAAACCGGGGCTTTCTTT. The encoded protein is CASRLGQTGAFF.

This chain connects TRBV6-5 to TRBJ1-5; no definite D call. CDR3 length: 13 amino acids. Germline values: CDR1 MNHEY, CDR2 SVGAGI. V lost 5 bases and J 5 bases, leaving 10 bases between the germline ends. CDR3: CASSLQRYQPQHF. The CDR3 DNA follows: TGTGCCAGCAGTCTACAGCGGTATCAGCCCCAGCATTTT.

The chain has TRBV28 and TRBJ2-4, with TRBD1 matching 8 bases. CDR3 length: 18 residues. The junction had 12 bases not matched to a gene; V was cut back by 3 bases and J by 2 bases. Germline loops: CDR1 MDHEN, CDR2 SYDVKM. CDR3: CASSFGRRDRPSKNIQYF. CDR3 nucleotides: TGTGCCAGCAGTTTTGGGAGAAGGGACAGGCCTTCCAAAAACATTCAGTACTTC.

This chain uses TRBV10-3 with TRBJ1-3; 12 bases align to TRBD1. This CDR3 region has 18 residues. Germline V CDR1 and CDR2: ENHRY, SYGVKD. The V and J ends lost 6 bases and 0 bases, in that order; junction bases with no gene match: 9. CDR3 sequence (DNA): TGTGCCATCAGGAGTGGGACAGGGGGCCTCCTCTCTGGAAACACCATATATTTT. Residues: CAIRSGTGGLLSGNTIYF.